Listed here is a single T cell receptor beta chain. Its antigen remains unidentified. One junction end does not reproduce the germline sequence, and a read error may be involved. The record originates from a study of T cells in localized non-small cell lung cancer (dated by TCRdb to 2020 to 2022). The study in broad terms: The study examined T cell repertoires in roughly 240 patients with early-stage NSCLC and compared tumors with uninvolved tumor-adjacent lungs. All 230 or so NSCLC patients in the cohort were treatment-naive and had localized lung tumors that were resected. Of the NSCLC patients, 129 were male and approximately 100 were female, and the mean age was approximately 64 years. Overall study results and their limits: Uninvolved tumor-adjacent lung showed the highest T cell clonality, higher than tumor, which suggests more focused antigenic responses in the uninvolved tumor-adjacent lung. Longer overall survival was associated with higher T cell density in blood, whereas shorter survival was associated with higher clonality in adjacent lung. Because multi-region tumor sequencing was not done, intratumor heterogeneity could not be ruled out. Because the study design was exploratory, TCR variables were selected using unadjusted p-values without false-discovery rate correction. Of the top 100 tumor clones, a median of roughly 56 were detected in paired uninvolved adjacent lung; about 26 were also among that lung's top 100.

The immunoSEQ Assay was used to sequence TCR beta CDR3 regions from DNA. Concerning the study's data processing: To compute T cell density, TCR beta template counts were normalized to usable DNA, which was estimated by amplifying housekeeping genes. Using the preseqR package, richness was estimated by extrapolating to 120,000 templates for tissue samples and 400,000 templates for PBMC samples. Clonality was defined as one minus Pielou's evenness. Tissue-enriched TCRs were identified through differential abundance testing performed on productive amino-acid clonotypes, with a minimum total count of 5 and an alpha of 0.1. Repertoire overlap between compartments was quantified with the Jaccard Index and Morisita Overlap Index. TCR beta CDR3s were clustered by GLIPH together with public tetramer-defined viral CDR3s, and at least three viral sequences plus V-gene enrichment were required for viral motifs. As stored in TCRdb, this immuneACCESS dataset retains in-frame rearrangements with V and J assigned. A fraction of the clones does not appear; measured against another copy, unresolved V genes explain less than half of the discrepancy, and the remainder lacks a known reason. V, J and clone size derive from that table, while D and trimming were established from the DNA sequence. This sample comprises over 45,000 clones, around 87% of them detected only once. About 16% of the sample comes from the top ten.

The CDR3 runs 13 amino acids, cysteine and phenylalanine included. The CDR3 DNA has 39 bases and is translated from base 1. CDR1 is given as SSHAT and CDR2 as FNYEAQ, both from the germline V gene (reference sequence). At diagnosis, peripheral blood, uninvolved tumor-adjacent lung and tumor were collected and were preserved as a mix of fresh-frozen and FFPE material. For TCR repertoire profiling, the blood samples were analyzed as peripheral blood mononuclear cells. The sequencing here drew on PBMCs, taken before any cancer treatment. The chain joins TRBV7-7 to TRBJ2-5; TRBD1 is a weak D gene call, 5 bases matching. This sequence was found in a female donor with stage II lung adenocarcinoma. The DNA sequence is TGTGCTAGCAGCTTCGACAGCCCAGAGACCCAGTACTTC. Translated, this is CASSFDSPETQYF. This CDR3, with the reference TRBV7-7 and TRBJ2-5 proteins standing in past its ends, gives the full variable domain GAGVSQSPRYKVTKRGQDVTLRCDPISSHATLYWYQQALGQGPEFLTYFNYEAQPDKSGLPSDRFSAERPEGSISTLTIQRTEQRDSAMYRCASSFDSPETQYFGPGTRLLVL.